The 23 T cell receptor beta chains given below trace back to one sample, sequenced in a study of T cells in Graves' hyperthyroidism and ophthalmopathy. Amplification targeted TCR beta CDR3 regions from RNA transcripts. First-round RT-PCR of the TCR CDR3 relied on the HTBI primer set. MiXCR, run by TCRdb on the multiplex PCR reads, gives a single entry per CDR3 protein. The sample consists of 200,000 to 250,000 distinct CDR3 sequences, roughly 17% of them appearing once. The material sequenced was blood. Every receptor here comes from a woman aged 18 to 35 with Graves' ophthalmopathy.

The chain recombines TRBV30 with TRBJ2-3; D uncertain. V gave up 0 bases and J gave up 2 bases, with 9 bases separating them. Germline V CDR1 and CDR2: GTSNPN, SVGIG (reference sequence). The CDR3 length is 14 residues. The CDR3 is CAWSVWTPTDTQYF. CDR3 sequence (DNA): TGTGCCTGGAGTGTTTGGACGCCCACAGATACGCAGTATTTT. Supplemented by reference TRBV30 and TRBJ2-3, the full variable domain reads SQTIHQWPATLVQPVGSPLSLECTVEGTSNPNLYWYRQAAGRGLQLLFYSVGIGQISSEVPQNLSASRPQDRQFILSSKKLLLSDSGFYLCAWSVWTPTDTQYFGPGTRLTVL.

This clonotype was recorded at least ten times. The rearrangement links TRBV7-8 to TRBJ1-2; D not resolved. With 1 base removed from V and 8 bases from J, the gap between germline ends came to 11 bases. The CDR3 extends over 13 amino acids. Looked up from germline, CDR1 is SGHVS and CDR2 is FQNEAQ. In DNA, the CDR3 is TGTGCCAGCAGCTTAGAATGGCAGGAGGGCTACACCTTC. It codes for CASSLEWQEGYTF.

This clonotype showed up many times. The rearrangement uses TRBV19 and TRBJ1-5, with TRBD1 matching 7 bases. The length of the CDR3 is 18 residues. CDR1 and CDR2 (germline): LNHDA, SQIVND (reference sequence). Unmatched junction bases numbered 12, after V lost 1 base and J lost 3 bases. The CDR3 is CASSIVSGGRRLNQPQHF. In DNA form, the CDR3 reads TGTGCCAGTAGTATAGTTTCAGGGGGTAGGCGCCTCAATCAGCCCCAGCATTTT.

This clonotype appeared many times. The chain employs TRBV24-1 and TRBJ2-1; tentatively, D is TRBD1 (6 bases). Deletions cut 4 bases from V and 6 bases from J, with 18 bases between. Looked up from germline, CDR1 is KGHDR and CDR2 is SFDVKD. This CDR3 is built from 16 residues. Here the CDR3 reads CATSDPQGYPTNEQFF. In DNA form, the CDR3 reads TGTGCCACCAGTGACCCACAGGGTTACCCAACCAATGAGCAGTTCTTC.

This clonotype was recorded at least ten times. The chain has TRBV7-9 and TRBJ2-3; 7 positions agree with TRBD2. This CDR3 comprises 17 residues. Germline V gene sequence: CDR1 SEHNR, CDR2 FQNEAQ (reference sequence). Losses at the gene ends were 3 bases for V and 3 bases for J; bases not matched to a gene: 12. CDR3 residues: CASSFLGGTKGTDTQYF. The CDR3 coding sequence is TGTGCCAGCAGCTTCCTGGGGGGGACCAAAGGGACAGATACGCAGTATTTT.

This clonotype was detected many times. The V gene is TRBV6-2 or TRBV6-3, the J gene TRBJ2-3; tentative D call: TRBD1 (6 bases). Germline values: CDR1 MNHEY, CDR2 SVGEGT. The CDR3 has 15 residues. V lost 6 bases, J lost 0 bases, and 13 bases lay in between. In DNA, the CDR3 is TGTGCCAGCAGCTCGGGACACCCTAGCACAGATACGCAGTATTTT. Translating gives CASSSGHPSTDTQYF.

The chain couples TRBV5-6 to TRBJ2-7; 12 nucleotides agree with TRBD2. J lost 6 bases, V lost 0 bases, and 1 base had no gene match. Per germline, CDR1 SGHDT and CDR2 YYEEEE. This CDR3 region has 14 residues. This CDR3 reads CASSLASGGGEQYF. The CDR3 bases are TGTGCCAGCAGCTTGGCTAGCGGGGGGGGCGAGCAGTACTTC.

This clonotype occurred many times. The V call is TRBV13, the J call TRBJ1-2; D remains unclear. Between the trimmed V and J ends, which lost 5 bases and 7 bases, there was a span of 11 bases. This CDR3 comprises 12 residues. The germline CDR1 and CDR2 sequences are PRHDT and FYEKMQ (reference sequence). CDR3 region: CASSLRNSGYTF. CDR3 DNA sequence: TGTGCCAGCAGCCTCAGGAATAGTGGCTACACCTTC.

This clonotype was seen many times. V is TRBV28 and J is TRBJ1-2; TRBD1 aligns across 9 bases. Per the germline V gene, CDR1 is MDHEN and CDR2 is SYDVKM. V lost 6 bases to trimming and J lost 0 bases; unmatched junction nucleotides: 5. The CDR3 has 15 amino acids. The DNA for the CDR3 is TGTGCCAGCAGAATCGGACAGGGGTCTAACTATGGCTACACCTTC. Protein: CASRIGQGSNYGYTF.

This clonotype has at least ten counts. The chain has TRBV6-1 and TRBJ2-2; 12 nucleotides match TRBD2. The V segment lost 5 bases and the J segment 3 bases; nucleotides outside the gene matches: 10. There are 18 residues in the CDR3. Germline CDR1 MNHNS, CDR2 SASEGT. CDR3 sequence reads: CASSFLPSSGRDTGELFF. The CDR3 region has the DNA TGTGCCAGCAGTTTCCTTCCTTCTAGCGGGAGGGACACCGGGGAGCTGTTTTTT.

Many counts were recorded for this clonotype. The chain joins TRBV6-1 to TRBJ2-7, with a possible D match to TRBD1 (6 bases). Trimming cost V 4 bases and J 0 bases, with 16 bases left between them. The germline CDR1 and CDR2 sequences are MNHNS and SASEGT. The CDR3 has 16 amino acids. The DNA of the CDR3 is TGTGCCAGCAGTGGGCCCGACAGGTATTACTCCTACGAGCAGTACTTC. It yields the protein CASSGPDRYYSYEQYF.

This clonotype was seen at least ten times. The chain recombines TRBV2 with TRBJ2-5; tentatively, D is TRBD2 (5 bases). This CDR3 spans 13 amino acids. Germline-derived CDR1 and CDR2 are SNHLY and FYNNEI. Trimming took 1 base from V and 5 from J, leaving 8 bases between them. This CDR3 is CASSEGGEETQYF. The CDR3 nucleotides are TGTGCCAGCAGTGAAGGGGGAGAGGAGACCCAGTACTTC.

This clonotype has a count of ten or more. The chain employs TRBV20-1 and TRBJ2-3; D not resolved. The germline V gene encodes CDR1 DFQATT and CDR2 SNEGSKA (reference sequence). V lost 0 bases to trimming and J lost 3 bases, with 4 bases between them. The CDR3 contains 12 residues. The CDR3 DNA reads TGCAGTGCTAGAGAATGGACAGATACGCAGTATTTT. This sequence encodes CSAREWTDTQYF.

This clonotype was observed at least ten times. The V gene is TRBV6-1, the J gene TRBJ2-7, with D uncertain. Trimming took off 10 bases at V and 2 bases at J, with 18 bases between the two ends. Germline assignment: CDR1 MNHNS and CDR2 SASEGT. The CDR3 is 14 amino acids. The CDR3 is CATSGRIAAYEQYF. The DNA for the CDR3 is TGTGCCACCTCCGGTAGGATAGCCGCCTACGAGCAGTACTTC.

This clonotype was counted only a few times. The V gene is TRBV19, the J gene TRBJ2-7; D might be TRBD2 (6 bases). The V end was cut by 5 bases, the J end by 3 bases, with 11 bases between. The CDR3 loop spans 13 amino acids. The germline V gene has CDR1 LNHDA and CDR2 SQIVND (reference sequence). In DNA form, the CDR3 reads TGTGCCAGTAGTGTGGACGGGAGCTACGAGCAGTACTTC. The encoded protein is CASSVDGSYEQYF.

This clonotype showed up many times. This chain uses TRBV11-2 with TRBJ2-7; 7 bases agree with TRBD2. The CDR3 length is 13 residues. In germline, CDR1 is SGHAT, CDR2 FQNNGV. J was trimmed by 9 bases and V by 2 bases; bases with no gene match: 7. CDR3 amino acids: CASSLSRTRGQYF. For the CDR3, the DNA is TGTGCCAGCAGCTTATCCCGGACTAGGGGGCAGTACTTC. The variable domain in full, with the rest retrieved from reference TRBV11-2 and TRBJ2-7, is EAGVAQSPRYKIIEKRQSVAFWCNPISGHATLYWYQQILGQGPKLLIQFQNNGVVDDSQLPKDRFSAERLKGVDSTLKIQPAKLEDSAVYLCASSLSRTRGQYFGPGTRLTVT.

J is TRBJ2-2 and V is TRBV5-4, with 12 positions matching TRBD2. The trim removed 4 bases at V and 1 base at J, leaving 2 bases unmatched. The CDR3 is 16 amino acids. Looked up from germline, CDR1 is SGHNT and CDR2 is YYREEE (reference sequence). The CDR3 bases are TGTGCCAGCAGCGGGGGACTAGCGGGGAACACCGGGGAGCTGTTTTTT. It codes for CASSGGLAGNTGELFF.

Of note for this clonotype: Germline is not matched at one junction end, which may reflect a read error. The rearrangement joins TRBV7-3 to TRBJ2-2; D not resolved. The germline CDR1 and CDR2 sequences are SGHTA and FQGTGA. The CDR3 loop spans 14 amino acids. The chain's CDR3 is CASSSSQNSGELFF. CDR3 sequence (DNA): TGTGCCAGCAGTTCCTCACAGAACAGCGGGGAGCTGTTTTTT.

The V gene is TRBV28, the J gene TRBJ1-1, with D unresolved. Germline V CDR1 and CDR2: MDHEN, SYDVKM. V was pared by 2 bases and J by 1 base, with 8 bases between. The CDR3 is made up of 14 amino acids. The CDR3 reads CASSLIRANTEAFF. Here the CDR3 DNA reads TGTGCCAGCAGTTTAATTAGGGCGAACACTGAAGCTTTCTTT.

This clonotype has at least ten counts. The chain recombines TRBV12-3 or TRBV12-4 with TRBJ2-1, with TRBD2 matching over 9 bases. This CDR3 is 15 amino acids long. Trimming removed 1 base from V and 5 bases from J; junction bases left unmatched: 3. The CDR3 loop is CASSLGGRANNEQFF. In DNA form, the CDR3 reads TGTGCCAGCAGTTTAGGCGGGAGGGCCAACAATGAGCAGTTCTTC.

This clonotype was seen many times. The V call is TRBV6-5, the J call TRBJ2-7, with TRBD1 matching 8 bases. The germline V gene has CDR1 MNHEY and CDR2 SVGAGI. With V trimmed by 0 bases and J by 12 bases, 7 bases remained unmatched. The CDR3 extends over 13 amino acids. CDR3 loop: CASSYSRTGWAYF. The CDR3 nucleotides are TGTGCCAGCAGTTACTCCCGGACAGGGTGGGCGTACTTC.

The table lists this clonotype with many counts. This chain joins TRBV6-1 and TRBJ1-2; tentatively, D is TRBD1 (5 bases). Germline V gene data show CDR1 as MNHNS and CDR2 as SASEGT. The V end lost 7 bases, the J end lost 8 bases, and 26 bases lay between the germline ends. This CDR3 comprises 16 residues. The CDR3 reads CASNQAGLTSIWGYTF. In DNA form, the CDR3 reads TGTGCCAGCAATCAGGCAGGGTTGACTTCCATTTGGGGCTACACCTTC.

This clonotype came up a few times. This chain uses TRBV29-1 with TRBJ2-6; D call uncertain. The germline CDR1 and CDR2 sequences are SQVTM and ANQGSEA. The CDR3 sequence is 11 residues long. The V end lost 6 bases, the J end lost 4 bases, and 4 bases lay between the germline ends. CDR3 loop: CSVSGANVLTF. DNA for the CDR3: TGCAGCGTCTCGGGGGCCAACGTCCTGACTTTC. Based on the CDR3 plus reference TRBV29-1 and TRBJ2-6, the full variable domain is SAVISQKPSRDICQRGTSLTIQCQVDSQVTMMFWYRQQPGQSLTLIATANQGSEATYESGFVIDKFPISRPNLTFSTLTVSNMSPEDSSIYLCSVSGANVLTFGAGSRLTVL.